A selection of T cell receptor beta chains follows, all from one sample in a study of T-cell reconstitution after alpha-beta-depleted transplantation in children. Each CDR3 protein is one row after TCRdb ran MiXCR on the PCR reads. The data show about 500,000 distinct CDR3 sequences, around a third seen once. This sample comprised PBMCs from the stem cell graft donor, obtained from the stem cell graft. The receptors originated from a human donor who donated a stem cell graft to a child with aplastic anemia. CDR3s leave out the opening cysteine and the closing phenylalanine or tryptophan. The D gene is left open where the match is weak.

v_gene,j_gene,d_gene,len,CDR3aa
TRBV12-3/TRBV12-4,TRBJ2-3,-,12,ASRGDTITDTQY
TRBV29-1,TRBJ2-3,-,9,SAGPTDTQY
TRBV9,TRBJ1-1,-,12,ASSVGDPHEGAF
TRBV5-6,TRBJ1-3,-,14,ASSLGTGGSGNTIY
TRBV20-1,TRBJ2-1,-,12,STSPTGVYNEQF
TRBV4-3,TRBJ2-4,-,15,ASSQDWGGVDKNIQY
TRBV29-1,TRBJ2-1,TRBD2,12,SVRGTSPGNEQF
TRBV12-3/TRBV12-4,TRBJ2-2,TRBD2,17,ASTSVPGTSGRQTGELF
TRBV6-5,TRBJ2-6,-,13,ASSYLQAGANVLT
TRBV5-1,TRBJ2-7,TRBD1,14,ASRPPRDRSPYEQY
TRBV7-9,TRBJ1-4,-,14,ASSLAFDMTNEKLF
TRBV27,TRBJ1-6,-,13,ASSLSVGRDSPLH
TRBV25-1,TRBJ2-5,-,10,ASSEIEETQY
TRBV7-8,TRBJ2-3,TRBD2,15,ASSPETSGSWADTQY
TRBV6-1,TRBJ2-1,-,12,ASSEGLTVNEQF
TRBV20-1,TRBJ1-6,-,14,SATHLGSSYNSPLH
TRBV5-1,TRBJ2-1,TRBD2,13,ASSLSTSAHNEQF
TRBV4-2,TRBJ1-4,-,16,ASSHTIPWGASNEKLF
TRBV6-2/TRBV6-3,TRBJ1-1,-,14,ASSPPGVPIWTEAF
TRBV9,TRBJ2-3,-,12,ASSDRVATDTQY
TRBV12-3/TRBV12-4,TRBJ1-5,-,13,ASSLSLEGNQPQH
TRBV6-2/TRBV6-3,TRBJ2-7,-,10,ASRRQPDEQY
TRBV24-1,TRBJ2-2,-,12,ATSDRRSSRELF
TRBV12-3/TRBV12-4,TRBJ1-1,-,12,ASSLVGYGTEAF
TRBV5-1,TRBJ1-2,-,14,ASSLEAGPSAGGYT
TRBV12-3/TRBV12-4,TRBJ2-7,TRBD1,12,ASSPRDRGFEQY
TRBV11-2,TRBJ2-1,-,10,ASQGRYNEQF
TRBV20-1,TRBJ2-5,TRBD1,13,SAHRGTGGLETQY
TRBV5-1,TRBJ1-2,-,12,ASSWEDSRYGYT
TRBV9,TRBJ2-3,-,15,ASSPQSGLRTTDTQY
TRBV28,TRBJ2-2,-,14,ASSLGGVGGLGELF
TRBV29-1,TRBJ2-2,-,10,SVPVNTGELF
TRBV28,TRBJ2-5,TRBD2,13,ASSPSSGSRKTQY
TRBV6-5,TRBJ1-2,-,15,ASRGGVGPTINYGYT
TRBV7-2,TRBJ2-2,TRBD2,14,ASSATSGALGGELF
TRBV6-1,TRBJ2-1,-,11,ATANRGVNEQF
TRBV7-3,TRBJ2-3,-,11,ASSFKGADTQY
TRBV10-2,TRBJ2-1,-,13,ASSETQRANNEQF
TRBV7-9,TRBJ2-7,TRBD1,14,ASSSNKWDSPLEQY
TRBV5-1,TRBJ1-4,-,13,ASSTTAGSGEKLF
TRBV19,TRBJ1-1,-,12,ASSIDPANTEAF
TRBV9,TRBJ2-1,TRBD2,13,ASSALAGGLDEQF
TRBV5-1,TRBJ2-3,TRBD1,13,ASSRGTDPTDTQY